Described below is a single T cell receptor (beta chain) sequence and its context. Authors' methods: Amplification from reference gene primers served as the basis for estimated nucleated cell counts. Profiling relied on immunoSEQ multiplex PCR, and the TCRdb table lists in-frame clones only, not all of them. For V, J and clone size, that table is used; D and trimming come from the DNA. The data show tens of thousands of clones, with 88% seen just once and 5.1% held by the top ten. This sample is drawn from a study of blood T cell repertoires in COVID-19. Across the study: The United States, Italy and Spain were the sources of the acute and convalescent COVID-19 samples. In each case, the material was cDNA or gDNA derived from T cells, B-cell-depleted T cells, or PBMCs.

Germline CDR1 reads SGHVS; CDR2 reads FNYEAQ. CDR3 length equals 13 residues. The V end lost 2 bases, the J end lost 4 bases, and 8 bases lay between the germline ends. The sequence was obtained from a human donor in a cohort sampled during active COVID-19. Sequencing was carried out using peripheral blood. The rearrangement joins TRBV7-6 to TRBJ2-5, with D maybe TRBD1 (6 bases). Written as DNA, the CDR3 is TGTGCCAGCAGCTTACAGGGGCTAGAGACCCAGTACTTC. This translates into CASSLQGLETQYF.